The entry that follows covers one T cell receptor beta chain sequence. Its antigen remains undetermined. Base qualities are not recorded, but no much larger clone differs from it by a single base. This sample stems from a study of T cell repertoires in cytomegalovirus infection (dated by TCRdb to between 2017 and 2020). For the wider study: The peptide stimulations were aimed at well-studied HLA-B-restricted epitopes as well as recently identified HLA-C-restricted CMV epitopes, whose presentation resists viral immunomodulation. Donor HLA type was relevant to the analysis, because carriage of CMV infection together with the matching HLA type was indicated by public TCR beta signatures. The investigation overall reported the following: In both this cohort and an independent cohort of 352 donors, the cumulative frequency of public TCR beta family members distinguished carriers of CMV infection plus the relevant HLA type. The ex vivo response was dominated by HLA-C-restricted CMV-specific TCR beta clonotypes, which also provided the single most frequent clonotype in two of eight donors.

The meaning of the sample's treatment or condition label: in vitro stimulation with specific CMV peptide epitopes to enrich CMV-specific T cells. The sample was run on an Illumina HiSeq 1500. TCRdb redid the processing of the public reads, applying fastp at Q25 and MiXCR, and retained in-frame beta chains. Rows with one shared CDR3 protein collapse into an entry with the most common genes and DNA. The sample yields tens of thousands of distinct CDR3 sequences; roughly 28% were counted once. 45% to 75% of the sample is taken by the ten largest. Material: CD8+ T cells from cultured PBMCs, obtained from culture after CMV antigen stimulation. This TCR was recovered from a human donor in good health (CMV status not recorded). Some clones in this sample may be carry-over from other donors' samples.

DNA sequence: TGTGCCAGCAGCCGCAAGACAGGGACCCGCGAGCCCCAGCATTTT. This codes for CASSRKTGTREPQHF. The V and J segments used are TRBV7-2 and TRBJ1-5, and 7 junction bases match TRBD1. From the germline V gene, CDR1 is SGHTA and CDR2 is FQGNSA. Trimming accounts for 5 bases at V and 8 bases at J, while the number of junction bases matched to no gene is 12. From its cysteine to its phenylalanine, the CDR3 spans 15 amino acids. The read is trimmed to its CDR3 DNA, 45 bases read in frame from base 1.